Below, 23 T cell receptor beta chains from the same sample are listed, as sequenced in a study of CD8 T cells in Susac syndrome. Random hexamers were used to reverse transcribe an amount of roughly 0.5 to 1 ug RNA. TCRdb processed the immunoSEQ multiplex PCR reads anew with MiXCR; each CDR3 protein has one entry. The sample records around 100,000 distinct CDR3 sequences, 95% being singletons. The material sequenced was CD8+ T cells from PBMCs. Receptors originate from a human donor with Susac syndrome.

This chain joins TRBV29-1 and TRBJ2-2; the D is unclear. This CDR3 region has 13 residues. In germline, CDR1 is SQVTM, CDR2 ANQGSEA. Trimming took off 4 bases at V and 2 bases at J, with 8 bases between the two ends. The CDR3 region is CSVGWGNTGELFF. CDR3 nucleotides: TGCAGCGTTGGTTGGGGTAACACCGGGGAGCTGTTTTTT.

The chain is built from TRBV7-9 and TRBJ1-1; no firm D call. Germline CDR1 and CDR2: SEHNR and FQNEAQ (reference sequence). Trimming left V 1 base short and J 6 bases short, with 6 bases between. The CDR3 has 12 amino acids. CDR3 sequence (DNA): TGTGCCAGCAGCTTAGGGGCTCCTGAAGCTTTCTTT. Its protein product is CASSLGAPEAFF.

V is TRBV14 and J is TRBJ2-3, with D unresolved. CDR1 SGHDN and CDR2 FVKESK come from the germline V gene. Trimming removed 2 bases at V and 10 bases at J, with 16 bases between. The CDR3 length is 14 residues. The CDR3 reads CASSQFGRSDPQYF. In DNA, the CDR3 is TGTGCCAGCAGCCAATTCGGACGGTCCGATCCGCAGTATTTT.

The chain combines TRBV5-4 with TRBJ2-1, with 9 bases that match TRBD2. Germline V CDR1 and CDR2: SGHNT, YYREEE (reference sequence). This CDR3 has 16 amino acids. V lost 3 bases, J lost 7 bases, and 11 bases stayed unmatched. CDR3 nucleotides: TGTGCCAGCAGCTACCGAGGGGCGGGAGGGCCGAATGAGCAGTTCTTC. It is translated as CASSYRGAGGPNEQFF. Supplemented by reference TRBV5-4 and TRBJ2-1, the full variable domain reads ETGVTQSPTHLIKTRGQQVTLRCSSQSGHNTVSWYQQALGQGPQFIFQYYREEENGRGNFPPRFSGLQFPNYSSELNVNALELDDSALYLCASSYRGAGGPNEQFFGPGTRLTVL.

As for this clonotype: One junction end disagrees with the germline gene, perhaps due to a read error. This chain's CDR3 is CATSRDSYNQPQHF. The DNA for the CDR3 is TGTGCCACCAGCCGAGACAGTTACAATCAGCCCCAGCATTTT. This rearrangement joins TRBV15 to TRBJ1-5, with D maybe TRBD1 (5 bases). The CDR3 is 14 residues long. CDR1 LNHNV and CDR2 YYDKDF come from the germline V gene (reference sequence). Filled out from reference TRBV15 and TRBJ1-5, the complete variable domain reads DAMVIQNPRYQVTQFGKPVTLSCSQTLNHNVMYWYQQKSSQAPKLLFHYYDKDFNNEADTPDNFQSRRPNTSFCFLDIRSPGLGDTAMYLCATSRDSYNQPQHFGDGTRLSIL.

The rearrangement uses TRBV12-3 or TRBV12-4 and TRBJ2-1; TRBD2 matches at 9 bases. The junction had 11 bases not matched to a gene; V was cut back by 8 bases and J by 6 bases. The CDR3 consists of 15 residues. The CDR3 protein is CASGGRGGRANEQFF. For the CDR3, the DNA is TGTGCCAGCGGGGGGCGAGGCGGGAGGGCCAATGAGCAGTTCTTC.

This rearrangement joins TRBV7-2 to TRBJ1-1, with D possibly TRBD1 on 6 matching bases. The germline V gene encodes CDR1 SGHTA and CDR2 FQGNSA. The CDR3 covers 13 residues. V lost 1 base and J lost 6, with 9 bases in between. CDR3 DNA sequence: TGTGCCAGCAGCTTAGGCAGGGGATCTGAAGCTTTCTTT. It codes for CASSLGRGSEAFF.

This rearrangement joins TRBV29-1 to TRBJ2-5; D ambiguous. Germline CDR1 is SQVTM and CDR2 is ANQGSEA. The V and J ends lost 6 bases and 5 bases respectively, with 10 bases between them. The CDR3 loop spans 11 amino acids. This CDR3 is CSVSYSETQYF. As DNA, the CDR3 is TGCAGCGTCTCCTACTCGGAGACCCAGTACTTC.

V and J are TRBV5-6 and TRBJ2-3, with a weak D call TRBD1 (7 bases). Per the germline V gene, CDR1 is SGHDT and CDR2 is YYEEEE. Between the trimmed V and J ends, which lost 2 bases and 8 bases, there was a span of 15 bases. This CDR3 contains 14 residues. The CDR3 sequence is CASSFVDRDFTQYF. The CDR3 bases are TGTGCCAGCAGCTTTGTCGACAGGGACTTTACGCAGTATTTT.

J is TRBJ1-2 and V is TRBV14; D is undetermined. The CDR3 loop spans 13 amino acids. CDR1 is SGHDN and CDR2 is FVKESK in the germline V gene. Trimming removed 0 bases from V and 8 bases from J, with 10 bases in between. For the CDR3, the DNA is TGTGCCAGCAGCCAAGAAGGGTACGAGGGCTACACCTTC. Residues: CASSQEGYEGYTF.

The J gene is TRBJ1-6, the V gene TRBV3-1; TRBD1 matches 8 bases. From germline, CDR1 is LGHDT and CDR2 YNNKEL (reference sequence). The CDR3 is made up of 17 amino acids. V was clipped by 1 base and J by 10 bases; unmatched bases: 12. CDR3 protein: CASSQGGFGQGNSPLHF. The CDR3 DNA follows: TGTGCCAGCAGCCAAGGTGGATTCGGACAGGGCAACTCACCCCTCCACTTT.

The gene calls are TRBV10-1 and TRBJ2-5; tentatively, D is TRBD1 (5 bases). The CDR3 totals 15 residues. Germline V CDR1 and CDR2: WNHNN, SYGVQD (reference sequence). Trimming stripped 1 base from V and 4 bases from J, with 13 bases between. Here the CDR3 reads CASSELAGPGETQYF. CDR3 nucleotides: TGCGCCAGCAGTGAGTTGGCAGGGCCGGGAGAGACCCAGTACTTC.

The chain employs TRBV19 and TRBJ2-5; 9 bases line up with TRBD2. Trimming took 5 bases from V and 5 from J; bases not matched to a gene: 9. Germline-derived CDR1 and CDR2 are LNHDA and SQIVND (reference sequence). This CDR3 spans 15 amino acids. This CDR3 reads CASSPLAGLEETQYF. DNA of the CDR3: TGTGCCAGTAGTCCCCTAGCGGGGCTCGAGGAGACCCAGTACTTC.

This chain joins TRBV3-1 and TRBJ1-2, with 7 bases lining up with TRBD1. Losses at the gene ends were 0 bases for V and 2 bases for J; bases not matched to a gene: 6. The CDR3 extends over 16 amino acids. Germline CDR1 reads LGHDT; CDR2 reads YNNKEL (reference sequence). The CDR3 DNA is TGTGCCAGCAGCCAAGATCCGGGACAGATAAACTATGGCTACACCTTC. Encoded protein: CASSQDPGQINYGYTF.

This clonotype was recorded once. The chain is built from TRBV5-4 and TRBJ2-2; TRBD1 matches 9 bases. The ends lost 7 bases at V and 0 bases at J; junction bases unmatched: 1. This CDR3 region has 14 residues. CDR1 and CDR2 (germline): SGHNT, YYREEE (reference sequence). In nucleotides, the CDR3 is TGTGCCAGCGGACAGGGGACGAACACCGGGGAGCTGTTTTTT. Protein sequence: CASGQGTNTGELFF.

Here the CDR3 reads CSAGSGLGNQPQHF. The CDR3 region has the DNA TGCAGTGCTGGTTCGGGGTTGGGCAATCAGCCCCAGCATTTT. The J gene is TRBJ1-5, the V gene TRBV20-1; D ambiguous. This CDR3 is 14 amino acids long. The V end lost 5 bases, the J end lost 2 bases, and 13 bases lay between the germline ends. Per germline, CDR1 DFQATT and CDR2 SNEGSKA (reference sequence).

This rearrangement joins TRBV5-1 to TRBJ2-7, with D perhaps assigned TRBD1 or TRBD2 (5 bases each). With 0 bases removed from V and 6 bases from J, the gap between germline ends came to 10 bases. There are 13 residues in the CDR3. Germline values: CDR1 SGHRS, CDR2 YFSETQ. CDR3 region: CASSLEWGREQYF. As DNA, the CDR3 is TGCGCCAGCAGCTTGGAATGGGGACGCGAGCAGTACTTC.

This sequence joins TRBV20-1 and TRBJ2-7; 9 bases match TRBD2. Looked up from germline, CDR1 is DFQATT and CDR2 is SNEGSKA (reference sequence). V shed 3 bases, J shed 2 bases, and the junction held 2 bases outside the gene matches. The CDR3 runs 13 residues. CDR3 protein: CSARPSGTYEQYF. CDR3 in DNA: TGCAGTGCTAGGCCTAGCGGGACCTACGAGCAGTACTTC.

The chain links TRBV12-3 or TRBV12-4 to TRBJ1-2, with no clear D. This CDR3 is built from 13 residues. V was shortened by 4 bases and J by 4 bases, with 10 bases between the two germline ends. CDR3 amino acids: CASSSGYSYGYTF. The DNA of the CDR3 is TGTGCCAGCAGTTCTGGGTACAGCTATGGCTACACCTTC.

J is TRBJ1-1 and V is TRBV6-1; the D is unclear. CDR1 MNHNS and CDR2 SASEGT come from the germline V gene. The V end was cut by 2 bases, the J end by 0 bases, with 7 bases between. CDR3 length: 14 residues. DNA of the CDR3: TGTGCCAGCAGTGAACGAGCGGTGAACACTGAAGCTTTCTTT. Translation gives CASSERAVNTEAFF.

This chain uses TRBV3-1 with TRBJ2-1; 15 nucleotides match TRBD2. CDR3 length: 16 amino acids. The ends lost 4 bases at V and 6 bases at J; junction bases unmatched: 4. CDR1 and CDR2 from the germline V gene are LGHDT and YNNKEL (reference sequence). The CDR3 sequence is CASSPPGLAGGNEQFF. CDR3 bases: TGTGCCAGCAGCCCCCCGGGACTAGCGGGAGGCAATGAGCAGTTCTTC.

The rearrangement joins TRBV3-1 to TRBJ2-7, with TRBD1 matching 8 bases. CDR3 length: 12 residues. CDR1 is LGHDT and CDR2 is YNNKEL in the germline V gene (reference sequence). With V trimmed by 2 bases and J by 6 bases, 0 bases remained unmatched. This CDR3 reads CASSQTGGEQYF. The CDR3 DNA follows: TGTGCCAGCAGCCAAACAGGGGGCGAGCAGTACTTC.

The chain links TRBV7-9 to TRBJ2-3; no clear D gene. The CDR3 length is 11 residues. From germline, CDR1 is SEHNR and CDR2 FQNEAQ (reference sequence). V was cut by 5 bases and J by 3 bases, with 3 bases left in between. This chain's CDR3 is CASSRTDTQYF. In nucleotides, the CDR3 is TGTGCCAGCAGCCGTACAGATACGCAGTATTTT.